Listed below are T cell receptor beta chains from one sample, sequenced in a study of cytomegalovirus exposure and HLA in healthy donors. Here immunoSEQ multiplex PCR was the method, and the copy in TCRdb shows in-frame clones only, minus some. The data hold over 150,000 clones, with roughly 82% observed a single time. Sequenced input: PBMCs. The origin of the receptors is a girl between 5 and 17 years old in good health and CMV-seropositive. The conserved cysteine and the conserved F or W are not part of the CDR3 here. Some rows mark clone size as missing; the rest say once, few, many or name a class of expanded clone.

>TRBV5-6|TRBJ1-5|.
ASSLGAGPSNQPQH
>TRBV19|TRBJ2-5|.
ASSMGAQAQEAQY
>TRBV20-1|TRBJ1-2|once
SAKSTTLYT
>TRBV5-6|TRBJ2-1|.
ASSSSGLAGVSEQF
>TRBV19|TRBJ1-1|once
ASRLGGGQGNTEAF
>TRBV9|TRBJ2-3|few
ASSVEGGSDTQY
>TRBV19|TRBJ2-5|.
ASSPEGVVPETQY
>TRBV6-5|TRBJ1-3|once
ASQRGQTGNTIY
>TRBV18|TRBJ2-3|.
ASSPPGTSTDTQY
>TRBV29-1|TRBJ1-2|few
SVPSGANYGYT
>TRBV10-3|TRBJ2-3|.
AIVTGGPDGTDTQY
>TRBV6-1|TRBJ2-7|.
ASSQVAGPAEQY
>TRBV10-1|TRBJ1-2|.
ASIQTRDSVTMEGFYGYT